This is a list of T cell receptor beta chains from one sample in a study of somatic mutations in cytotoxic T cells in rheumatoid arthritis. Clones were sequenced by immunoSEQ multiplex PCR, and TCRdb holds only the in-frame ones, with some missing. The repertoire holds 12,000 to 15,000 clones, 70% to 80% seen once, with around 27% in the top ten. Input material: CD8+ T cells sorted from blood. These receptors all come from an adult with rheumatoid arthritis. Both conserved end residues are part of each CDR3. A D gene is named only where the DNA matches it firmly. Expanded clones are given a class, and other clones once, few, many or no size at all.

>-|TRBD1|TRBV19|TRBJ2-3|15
CASSPTGGRSDTQYF
TGTGCCAGTAGTCCGACAGGGGGAAGGTCAGATACGCAGTATTTT
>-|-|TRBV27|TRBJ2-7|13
CATAGESVYEQYF
TGTGCCACCGCCGGGGAGTCCGTTTACGAGCAGTACTTC
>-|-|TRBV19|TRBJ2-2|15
CASSIYRENTGELFF
TGTGCCAGTAGTATCTACAGGGAGAACACCGGGGAGCTGTTTTTT
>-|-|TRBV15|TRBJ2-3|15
CATSRDGEVTDTQYF
TGTGCCACCAGCAGAGATGGGGAGGTCACAGATACGCAGTATTTT
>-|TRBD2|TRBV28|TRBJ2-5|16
CASSLRSGLAIETQYF
TGTGCCAGCAGTCTTCGCTCGGGACTAGCTATAGAGACCCAGTACTTC
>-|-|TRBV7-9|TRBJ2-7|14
CASSPRGGNYEQYF
TGTGCCAGCAGCCCGAGGGGGGGTAACTACGAGCAGTACTTC
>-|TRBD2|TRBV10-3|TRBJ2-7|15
CAISESGLAGYEQYF
TGTGCCATCAGTGAGTCCGGACTAGCGGGCTACGAGCAGTACTTC
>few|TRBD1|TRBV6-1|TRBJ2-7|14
CASRERQGSYEQYF
TGTGCCAGCAGGGAAAGACAGGGTTCCTACGAGCAGTACTTC
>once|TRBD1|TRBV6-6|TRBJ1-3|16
CASSRDRLGSGNTIYF
TGTGCCAGCAGTAGGGACAGGCTTGGGTCTGGAAACACCATATATTTT
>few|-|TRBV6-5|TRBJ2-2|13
CASSYVTTGELFF
TGTGCCAGCAGTTACGTAACGACCGGGGAGCTGTTTTTT
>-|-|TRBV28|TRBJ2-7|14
CASSLQDLAYEQYF
TGTGCCAGCAGTTTACAGGACCTTGCCTACGAGCAGTACTTC
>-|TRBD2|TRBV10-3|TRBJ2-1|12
CAMMRGNNEQFF
TGTGCCATGATGCGGGGGAACAATGAGCAGTTCTTC